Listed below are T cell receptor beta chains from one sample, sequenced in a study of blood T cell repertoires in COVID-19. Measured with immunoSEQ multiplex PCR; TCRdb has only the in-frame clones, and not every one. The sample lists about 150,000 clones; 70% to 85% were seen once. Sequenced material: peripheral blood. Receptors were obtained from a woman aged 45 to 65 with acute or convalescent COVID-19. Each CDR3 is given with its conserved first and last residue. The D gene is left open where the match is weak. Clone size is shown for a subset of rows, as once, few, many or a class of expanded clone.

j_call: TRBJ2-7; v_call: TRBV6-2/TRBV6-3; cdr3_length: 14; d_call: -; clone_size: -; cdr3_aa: CASSTKVGGDEQYF; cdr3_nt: TGTGCCAGCAGTACAAAGGTCGGAGGCGACGAGCAGTACTTC
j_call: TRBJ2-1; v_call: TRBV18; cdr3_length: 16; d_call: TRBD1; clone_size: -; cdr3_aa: CASSHGTGISYNEQFF; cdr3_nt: TGTGCCAGCTCACACGGGACAGGCATCTCCTACAATGAGCAGTTCTTC
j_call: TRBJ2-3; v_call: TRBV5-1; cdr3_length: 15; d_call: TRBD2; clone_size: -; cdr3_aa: CASSLALAGTDTQYF; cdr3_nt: TGCGCCAGCAGCTTGGCGCTAGCGGGCACAGATACGCAGTATTTT
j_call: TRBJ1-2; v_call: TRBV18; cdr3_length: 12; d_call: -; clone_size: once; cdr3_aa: CASARPGGGYTF; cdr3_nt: TGTGCCAGCGCCCGGCCCGGGGGTGGCTACACCTTC
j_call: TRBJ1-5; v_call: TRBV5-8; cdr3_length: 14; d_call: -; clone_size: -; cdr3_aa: CASSPEGTLIPQHF; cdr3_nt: TGTGCCAGCAGCCCGGAGGGGACCCTGATACCCCAGCATTTT
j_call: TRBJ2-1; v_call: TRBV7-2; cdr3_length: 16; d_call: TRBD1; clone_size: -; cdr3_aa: CASSFLGTGIYNEQFF; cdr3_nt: TGTGCCAGCAGCTTCCTCGGGACAGGGATCTACAATGAGCAGTTCTTC
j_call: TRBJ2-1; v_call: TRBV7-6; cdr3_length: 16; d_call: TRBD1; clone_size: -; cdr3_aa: CASSNTPGGGRNEQFF; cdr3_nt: TGTGCCAGCAGCAACACTCCAGGGGGCGGGCGCAATGAGCAGTTCTTC
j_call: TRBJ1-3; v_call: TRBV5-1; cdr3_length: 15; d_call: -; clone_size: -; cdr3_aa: CASSSGQSSGNTIYF; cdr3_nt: TGCGCCAGCAGCAGTGGACAGAGCTCTGGAAACACCATATATTTT
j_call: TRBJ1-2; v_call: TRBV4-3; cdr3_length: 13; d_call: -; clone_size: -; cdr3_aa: CASSQDLGQGYTF; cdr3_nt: TGCGCCAGCAGCCAAGATCTTGGACAGGGCTACACCTTC
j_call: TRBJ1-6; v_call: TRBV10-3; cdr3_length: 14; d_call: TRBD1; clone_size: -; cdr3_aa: CAISGGQINSPLHF; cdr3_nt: TGTGCCATCAGTGGGGGACAGATTAATTCACCCCTCCACTTT
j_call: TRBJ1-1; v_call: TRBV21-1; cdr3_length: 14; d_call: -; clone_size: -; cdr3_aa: CASRWATMNTEAFF; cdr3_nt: TGTGCCAGCAGGTGGGCAACCATGAACACTGAAGCTTTCTTT
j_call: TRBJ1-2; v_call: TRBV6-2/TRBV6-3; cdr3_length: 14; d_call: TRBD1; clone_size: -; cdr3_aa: CASSKQGRFYGYTF; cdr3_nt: TGTGCCAGCAGTAAACAGGGGCGGTTCTATGGCTACACCTTC
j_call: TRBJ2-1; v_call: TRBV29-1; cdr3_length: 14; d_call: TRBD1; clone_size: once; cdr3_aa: CSVKGQGRYNEQFF; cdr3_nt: TGCAGCGTTAAAGGACAGGGGAGGTACAATGAGCAGTTCTTC
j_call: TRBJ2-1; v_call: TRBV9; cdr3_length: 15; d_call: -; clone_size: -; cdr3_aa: CASSVATGKNNEQFF; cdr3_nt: TGTGCCAGCAGCGTAGCTACAGGGAAGAACAATGAGCAGTTCTTC
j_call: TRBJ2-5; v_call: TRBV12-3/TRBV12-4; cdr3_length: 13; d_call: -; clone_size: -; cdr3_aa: CASSLEGGKTQYF; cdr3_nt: TGTGCCAGCAGTTTGGAGGGCGGGAAGACCCAGTACTTC
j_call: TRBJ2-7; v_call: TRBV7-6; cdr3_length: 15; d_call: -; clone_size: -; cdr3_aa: CASSLEDAGNYEQYF; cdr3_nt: TGTGCCAGCAGCTTAGAGGATGCAGGGAACTACGAGCAGTACTTC
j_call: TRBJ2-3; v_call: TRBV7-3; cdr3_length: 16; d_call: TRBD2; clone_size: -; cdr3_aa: CASSLTGAGGTDTQYF; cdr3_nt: TGTGCCAGCAGCTTAACGGGAGCGGGGGGCACAGATACGCAGTATTTT
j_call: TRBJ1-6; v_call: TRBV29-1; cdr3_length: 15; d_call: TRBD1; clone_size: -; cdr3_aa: CSARTGQANNSPLHF; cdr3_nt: TGCAGCGCTAGAACGGGACAGGCGAATAATTCACCCCTCCACTTT
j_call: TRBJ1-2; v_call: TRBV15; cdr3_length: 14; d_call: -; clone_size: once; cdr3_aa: CATSRDTRGYGYTF; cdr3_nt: TGTGCCACCAGCAGAGATACAAGAGGCTATGGCTACACCTTC
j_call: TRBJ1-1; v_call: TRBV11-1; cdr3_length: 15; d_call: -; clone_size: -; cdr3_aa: CASSLGMGRDTEAFF; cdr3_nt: TGTGCCAGCAGCTTAGGGATGGGCAGGGACACTGAAGCTTTCTTT
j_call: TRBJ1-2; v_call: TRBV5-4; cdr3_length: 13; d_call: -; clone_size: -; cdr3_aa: CASQPKEDYGYTF; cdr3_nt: TGTGCCAGTCAGCCGAAGGAGGACTATGGCTACACCTTC
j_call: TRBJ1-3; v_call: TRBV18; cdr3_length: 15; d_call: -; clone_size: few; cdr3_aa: CASSPNGQPGNTIYF; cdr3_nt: TGTGCCAGCTCACCTAATGGACAGCCTGGAAACACCATATATTTT
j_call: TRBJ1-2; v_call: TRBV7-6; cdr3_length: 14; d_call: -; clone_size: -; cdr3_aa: CASSLATGPGGYTF; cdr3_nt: TGTGCCAGCAGCTTAGCCACAGGGCCTGGTGGCTACACCTTC
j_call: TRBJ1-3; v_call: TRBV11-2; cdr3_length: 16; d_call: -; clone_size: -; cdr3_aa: CASSRNTAASGNTIYF; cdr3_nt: TGTGCCAGCAGCAGGAACACAGCAGCCTCTGGAAACACCATATATTTT
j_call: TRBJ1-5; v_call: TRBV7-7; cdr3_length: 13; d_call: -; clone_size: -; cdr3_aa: CASSADMNQPQHF; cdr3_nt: TGTGCCAGCAGCGCCGACATGAATCAGCCCCAGCATTTT
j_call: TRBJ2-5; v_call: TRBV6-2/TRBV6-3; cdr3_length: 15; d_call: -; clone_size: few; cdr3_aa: CASSHQTVTQETQYF; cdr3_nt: TGTGCCAGCAGCCATCAGACAGTCACACAAGAGACCCAGTACTTC
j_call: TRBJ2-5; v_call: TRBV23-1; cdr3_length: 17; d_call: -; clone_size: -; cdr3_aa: CASSLIVASWYQETQYF; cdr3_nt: TGCGCCAGTAGCCTTATCGTTGCCTCCTGGTACCAAGAGACCCAGTACTTC
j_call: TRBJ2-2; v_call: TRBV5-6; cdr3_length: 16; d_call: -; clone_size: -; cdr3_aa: CASSRDYSLNTGELFF; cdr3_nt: TGTGCCAGCAGCCGCGACTACTCCCTTAACACCGGGGAGCTGTTTTTT
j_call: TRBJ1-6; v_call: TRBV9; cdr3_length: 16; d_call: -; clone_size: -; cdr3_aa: CASSDTGAGYNSPLHF; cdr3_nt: TGTGCCAGCAGCGATACTGGAGCTGGGTATAATTCACCCCTCCACTTT